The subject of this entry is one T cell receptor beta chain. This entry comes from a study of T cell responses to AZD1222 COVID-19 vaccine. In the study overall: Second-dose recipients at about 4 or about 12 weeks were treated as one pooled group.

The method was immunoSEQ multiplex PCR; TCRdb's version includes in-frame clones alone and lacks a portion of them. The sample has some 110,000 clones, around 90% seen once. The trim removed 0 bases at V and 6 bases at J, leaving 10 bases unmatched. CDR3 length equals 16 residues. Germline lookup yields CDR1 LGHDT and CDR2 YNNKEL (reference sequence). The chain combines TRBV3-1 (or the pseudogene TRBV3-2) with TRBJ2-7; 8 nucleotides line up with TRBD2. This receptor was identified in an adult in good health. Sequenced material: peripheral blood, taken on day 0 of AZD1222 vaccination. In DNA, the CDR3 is TGTGCCAGCAGCCAAGAGGGCAGCGGGAGTGGAGTCGAGCAGTACTTC. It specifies CASSQEGSGSGVEQYF.